The 22 T cell receptor beta chains in this list originate from one sample, sequenced in a study of cytomegalovirus exposure and HLA in healthy donors. It was with 60 Vbeta and 13 Jbeta primers that the PCR ran. Clones were read by immunoSEQ multiplex PCR, and TCRdb kept only the in-frame ones, dropping some. The data hold 200,000 to 250,000 clones, with 65% to 85% observed a single time. Sequencing was done on a sample of PBMCs. These receptors came from a man aged 50 to 59 in good health and CMV-seronegative.

The genes are TRBV9 and TRBJ2-5; D is uncertain. The CDR3 spans 13 residues. Trimming took off 3 bases at V and 4 bases at J, with 10 bases between the two ends. Germline-derived CDR1 and CDR2 are SGDLS and YYNGEE. The CDR3 reads CASSALQAETQYF. The CDR3 DNA is TGTGCCAGCAGCGCCCTCCAAGCAGAGACCCAGTACTTC.

The chain couples TRBV5-1 to TRBJ2-3, with a tentative D call TRBD2 (5 bases). CDR3 size: 15 residues. Germline lookup yields CDR1 SGHRS and CDR2 YFSETQ. V gave up 3 bases and J gave up 0 bases, with 11 bases separating them. The CDR3 loop is CASSSVGGSTDTQYF. In nucleotides, the CDR3 is TGCGCCAGCAGCTCGGTGGGCGGGAGCACAGATACGCAGTATTTT.

The chain is built from TRBV4-2 and TRBJ2-7, with TRBD2 identical over 7 bases. After removal of 0 bases from V and 2 bases from J, the junction contained 10 bases not matched to a gene. The CDR3 is 17 residues long. The germline V gene encodes CDR1 LGHNA and CDR2 YNFKEQ. The CDR3, as DNA: TGTGCCAGCAGCCAAGATTCCCTAGCGGCTATTACCTACGAGCAGTACTTC. It translates to CASSQDSLAAITYEQYF.

In its sample, this clone was seen once. The rearrangement links TRBV28 to TRBJ2-4; no firm D call. V was trimmed by 5 bases and J by 5 bases, leaving 13 bases between them. CDR3 length: 14 amino acids. The V gene's germline CDR1 is MDHEN and CDR2 SYDVKM. Here the CDR3 reads CASSPPGSQNIQYF. The CDR3 region has the DNA TGTGCCAGCAGTCCACCAGGCTCCCAAAACATTCAGTACTTC.

The V call is TRBV11-2, the J call TRBJ2-2; the match to TRBD1 covers 9 bases. After removal of 6 bases from V and 6 bases from J, the junction contained 8 bases not matched to a gene. This CDR3 comprises 15 residues. Germline values: CDR1 SGHAT, CDR2 FQNNGV. Written as DNA, the CDR3 is TGTGCCAGCAGACGGACAGGGGACGGGTCCGGGGAGCTGTTTTTT. It translates to CASRRTGDGSGELFF.

The chain uses TRBV7-9 and TRBJ2-3; 11 nucleotides match TRBD2. Germline assignment: CDR1 SEHNR and CDR2 FQNEAQ (reference sequence). V shed 3 bases and J 6 bases; nucleotides not matched to a gene: 8. This CDR3 has 16 amino acids. As DNA, the CDR3 is TGTGCCAGCAGCTTGGTCCTAGCGGGAGGACACGATACGCAGTATTTT. Its translation is CASSLVLAGGHDTQYF.

The chain is built from TRBV5-4 and TRBJ2-5, with a possible D match to TRBD2 (6 bases). Germline values: CDR1 SGHNT, CDR2 YYREEE (reference sequence). V lost 9 bases to trimming and J lost 2 bases, with 20 bases between them. CDR3 length: 15 residues. The CDR3: CATREAALIQETQYF. For the CDR3, the DNA is TGTGCCACCAGGGAGGCAGCCCTGATACAAGAGACCCAGTACTTC.

The V gene is TRBV2, the J gene TRBJ2-5, with 8 bases aligning to TRBD2. Germline CDR1 SNHLY, CDR2 FYNNEI. There are 11 residues in the CDR3. V dropped 4 bases and J dropped 14; count of bases not matched to a gene: 6. DNA for the CDR3: TGTGCCAGCAGTGGGACTAGCCCGTTCTACTTC. Translating it yields CASSGTSPFYF.

This clone was picked up a small number of times. V and J are TRBV5-5 and TRBJ1-6; no definite D call. The germline V gene encodes CDR1 SGHKS and CDR2 YYEKEE (reference sequence). Trimming pared 0 bases from V and 9 bases from J, leaving 16 bases between. The CDR3 extends over 16 amino acids. In DNA form, the CDR3 reads TGTGCCAGCAGCTTGGCCGAGGGATCAACTGGTTCACCCCTCCACTTT. This sequence encodes CASSLAEGSTGSPLHF.

The rearrangement links TRBV27 to TRBJ2-7; TRBD1 aligns across 10 bases. Trimming removed 6 bases from V and 0 bases from J; junction bases left unmatched: 8. The CDR3 is made up of 16 amino acids. CDR1 and CDR2 from the germline V gene are MNHEY and SMNVEV (reference sequence). The CDR3 loop reads CASRGTGARSSYEQYF. The CDR3 nucleotides are TGTGCCAGCAGGGGGACAGGGGCCAGGAGCTCCTACGAGCAGTACTTC.

This chain joins TRBV25-1 and TRBJ2-7; 7 bases agree with TRBD1. The CDR3 is 14 amino acids. Trimming removed 2 bases from V and 5 bases from J; junction bases left unmatched: 6. Germline CDR1 is MGHDK and CDR2 is SYGVNS. CDR3 loop: CASSELQGIDEQYF. The CDR3 nucleotides read TGTGCCAGCAGTGAACTACAGGGGATCGACGAGCAGTACTTC.

This clone has just one count. CDR3 sequence: CASSPPAPLENEQFF. For the CDR3, the DNA is TGTGCCAGCAGCCCTCCTGCCCCTCTGGAGAATGAGCAGTTCTTC. The chain uses TRBV2 and TRBJ2-1; D uncertain. Deletions cut 6 bases from V and 7 bases from J, with 19 bases between. The CDR3 is 15 residues long. Germline V gene sequence: CDR1 SNHLY, CDR2 FYNNEI.

The rearrangement joins TRBV18 to TRBJ1-1; the D is unclear. This CDR3 comprises 13 residues. CDR1 is KGHSH, CDR2 LQKENI, per germline. Trimming stripped 5 bases from V and 6 bases from J, with 13 bases between. CDR3 amino acids: CASSGREVAEAFF. The CDR3 DNA follows: TGTGCCAGCTCAGGGAGGGAGGTCGCTGAAGCTTTCTTT. Based on the CDR3 plus reference TRBV18 and TRBJ1-1, the full variable domain is NAGVMQNPRHLVRRRGQEARLRCSPMKGHSHVYWYRQLPEEGLKFMVYLQKENIIDESGMPKERFSAEFPKEGPSILRIQQVVRGDSAAYFCASSGREVAEAFFGQGTRLTVV.

Notes on this clone: The same CDR3 is also encoded by other DNA sequences in this sample. The rearrangement uses TRBV27 and TRBJ1-1; TRBD1 might be the D (5 bases). CDR3 size: 13 residues. V lost 0 bases, J lost 5 bases, and 7 bases lay in between. CDR1 is MNHEY, CDR2 SMNVEV, per germline (reference sequence). CDR3 bases: TGTGCCAGCAGTTTATCGGGGGGGACTGAAGCTTTCTTT. Translating gives CASSLSGGTEAFF.

This clone was picked up a small number of times. The chain couples TRBV7-8 to TRBJ2-7; D perhaps matches TRBD1 (7 bases). V lost 3 bases and J 4 bases, leaving 19 bases between the germline ends. The CDR3 is made up of 16 amino acids. In germline, CDR1 is SGHVS, CDR2 FQNEAQ. Here the CDR3 DNA reads TGTGCCAGCAGCTTGCGGGGTGAGACAGGGCTATACGAGCAGTACTTC. Translating gives CASSLRGETGLYEQYF.

This chain links TRBV5-6 with TRBJ2-7; 10 bases are shared with TRBD1. The CDR3 is 15 residues long. The V gene end was trimmed by 5 bases and the J gene end by 2 bases; junction bases not matched to a gene: 7. CDR1 and CDR2 from the germline V gene are SGHDT and YYEEEE. Written as DNA, the CDR3 is TGTGCCAGCAGTTCCCCCGGGACAGGGGCCTACGAGCAGTACTTC. Residues: CASSSPGTGAYEQYF. The full variable domain, with the rest looked up from reference TRBV5-6 and TRBJ2-7, is DAGVTQSPTHLIKTRGQQVTLRCSPKSGHDTVSWYQQALGQGPQFIFQYYEEEERQRGNFPDRFSGHQFPNYSSELNVNALLLGDSALYLCASSSPGTGAYEQYFGPGTRLTVT.

This clone was detected once. J is TRBJ2-1 and V is TRBV27, with no clear D. With 0 bases removed from V and 5 bases from J, the gap between germline ends came to 11 bases. From germline, CDR1 is MNHEY and CDR2 SMNVEV (reference sequence). The CDR3 length is 15 residues. DNA for the CDR3: TGTGCCAGCAGTTTATCGAGGCAGTTTAACAATGAGCAGTTCTTC. It codes for CASSLSRQFNNEQFF.

Written as DNA, the CDR3 is TGCAGCGTTGGACTAGCGATCCTCAATGAGCAGTTCTTC. Its protein is CSVGLAILNEQFF. V is TRBV29-1 and J is TRBJ2-1, with 8 bases identical to TRBD2. J was trimmed by 6 bases and V by 4 bases; bases with no gene match: 5. The CDR3 totals 13 residues. Germline V gene sequence: CDR1 SQVTM, CDR2 ANQGSEA.

The CDR3 region has the DNA TGTGCCAGCAGTCCCCGACAGGGGGTAGGAGCTAACTATGGCTACACCTTC. Amino acids: CASSPRQGVGANYGYTF. J is TRBJ1-2 and V is TRBV27; 9 nucleotides agree with TRBD1. Trimming cost V 5 bases and J 0 bases; bases outside gene matches: 10. CDR1 and CDR2 (germline): MNHEY, SMNVEV (reference sequence). This CDR3 is built from 17 residues.

The J gene is TRBJ1-2, the V gene TRBV27; D gene ambiguous. V gave up 3 bases and J gave up 2 bases, with 7 bases separating them. The CDR3 spans 13 residues. Germline V gene data show CDR1 as MNHEY and CDR2 as SMNVEV (reference sequence). CDR3 region: CASSLAANYGYTF. CDR3 in DNA: TGTGCCAGCAGTTTGGCGGCGAACTATGGCTACACCTTC.

The J gene is TRBJ1-3, the V gene TRBV7-9; a possible D gene is TRBD1 (5 bases). Germline V gene lookup returns CDR1 SEHNR and CDR2 FQNEAQ (reference sequence). V lost 5 bases and J 0 bases, leaving 11 bases between the germline ends. The CDR3 runs to 15 residues. The CDR3 region has the DNA TGTGCCAGCAGCCGGGGGGAGAGCTCTGGAAACACCATATATTTT. Translating it yields CASSRGESSGNTIYF. Filled out from reference TRBV7-9 and TRBJ1-3, the complete variable domain reads DTGVSQNPRHKITKRGQNVTFRCDPISEHNRLYWYRQTLGQGPEFLTYFQNEAQLEKSRLLSDRFSAERPKGSFSTLEIQRTEQGDSAMYLCASSRGESSGNTIYFGEGSWLTVV.

This clone was picked up one time. The rearrangement links TRBV27 to TRBJ1-3, with TRBD1 identical over 7 bases. CDR1 is MNHEY and CDR2 is SMNVEV in the germline V gene (reference sequence). V shed 5 bases, J shed 0 bases, and the junction held 4 bases outside the gene matches. The CDR3 length is 15 residues. CDR3 protein: CASSETGDSGNTIYF. CDR3 nucleotides: TGTGCCAGCAGTGAAACAGGGGACTCTGGAAACACCATATATTTT.